This is a list of T cell receptor beta chains from one sample in a study of shared clonotypes between healthy human individuals. Here immunoSEQ multiplex PCR was the method, and the copy in TCRdb shows in-frame clones only, minus some. Among around 1.4 million clones listed, approximately 98.5% were seen once. Sequences were obtained from naive CD4+ T cells sorted from blood. These receptors all come from a young man in good health. Both conserved end residues are part of each CDR3. Fields, in order: clone size, J gene, D gene, V gene, CDR3 protein, CDR3 DNA. A D gene is named only where the DNA matches it firmly. Clone size is shown for a subset of rows, as once, few, many or a class of expanded clone.

.,TRBJ2-5,.,TRBV7-7,CASSSGTHSETQYF,TGTGCTAGCAGCTCCGGGACACACAGCGAGACCCAGTACTTC
.,TRBJ2-3,.,TRBV5-1,CASSYPGSTDTQYF,TGCGCCAGCAGCTACCCGGGAAGCACAGATACGCAGTATTTT
.,TRBJ2-7,TRBD2,TRBV5-6,CASSLAGTSEPYEQYF,TGTGCCAGCAGCTTGGCCGGGACTAGCGAGCCCTACGAGCAGTACTTC
.,TRBJ2-7,TRBD1,TRBV4-1,CASSKGEWDRAYEQYF,TGCGCCTCCTCCAAGGGGGAGTGGGACAGGGCTTACGAGCAGTACTTC
.,TRBJ2-7,TRBD2,TRBV5-5,CASSLLAGVYEQYF,TGTGCCAGCAGCTTGCTAGCGGGAGTGTACGAGCAGTACTTC
.,TRBJ2-3,TRBD2,TRBV7-9,CASSLREITDTQYF,TGTGCCAGCAGCTTGCGGGAGATAACAGATACGCAGTATTTT
.,TRBJ1-3,.,TRBV20-1,CSAWADTIYF,TGCAGTGCTTGGGCGGACACCATATATTTT
.,TRBJ2-3,TRBD2,TRBV18,CASSQTSGSPGLTDTQYF,TGTGCCAGCTCCCAGACTAGCGGGTCTCCCGGGCTCACAGATACGCAGTATTTT
.,TRBJ2-1,.,TRBV6-5,CASKKLSGDEQFF,TGTGCCAGCAAAAAGCTTTCTGGGGATGAGCAGTTCTTC
.,TRBJ2-5,.,TRBV5-1,CASSLGRGETQYF,TGCGCCAGCAGCTTGGGCAGGGGAGAGACCCAGTACTTC
.,TRBJ1-1,.,TRBV28,CASSSAGEGTEAFF,TGTGCCAGCAGTTCCGCAGGGGAAGGGACTGAAGCTTTCTTT
.,TRBJ2-5,.,TRBV19,CASSQGLGQARAGTQYF,TGTGCCAGTAGTCAAGGATTGGGACAAGCAAGGGCAGGGACCCAGTACTTC
.,TRBJ2-5,TRBD1,TRBV5-1,CASSPNPTGQGKETQYF,TGCGCCAGCAGCCCCAACCCGACCGGACAGGGCAAAGAGACCCAGTACTTC
.,TRBJ2-1,.,TRBV29-1,CSVRSLPVRGNEQFF,TGCAGCGTTCGTTCTCTACCGGTAAGAGGCAATGAGCAGTTCTTC
.,TRBJ1-2,TRBD1,TRBV5-1,CASSQIWTGGSYGYTF,TGCGCCAGCAGCCAGATTTGGACAGGGGGCTCCTATGGCTACACCTTC
.,TRBJ2-2,TRBD2,TRBV7-6,CASSPRVVSGSKSGELFF,TGTGCCAGCAGCCCGCGGGTGGTTAGCGGGTCAAAATCCGGGGAGCTGTTTTTT
.,TRBJ2-2,.,TRBV27,CASSLSLLAQKNTGELFF,TGTGCCAGCAGTTTATCTTTACTAGCCCAGAAGAACACCGGGGAGCTGTTTTTT
once,TRBJ2-5,.,TRBV5-4,CASSVDSQETQYF,TGTGCCAGCAGCGTGGACAGCCAAGAGACCCAGTACTTC
.,TRBJ1-1,.,TRBV10-3,CAISESMTNTEAFF,TGTGCCATCAGTGAGTCCATGACAAACACTGAAGCTTTCTTT
.,TRBJ1-5,.,TRBV7-9,CASSLVSHQPQHF,TGTGCCAGCAGCTTAGTTAGCCATCAGCCCCAGCATTTT
.,TRBJ2-1,.,TRBV9,CASSVDGPTYNEQFF,TGTGCCAGCAGCGTAGATGGCCCTACCTACAATGAGCAGTTCTTC
.,TRBJ2-1,TRBD1,TRBV18,CASSEQGAGEQFF,TGTGCCAGCTCAGAACAGGGGGCTGGTGAGCAGTTCTTC
.,TRBJ2-1,TRBD1,TRBV9,CASSRDRASYNEQFF,TGTGCCAGCAGTCGCGACAGGGCGTCCTACAATGAGCAGTTCTTC
.,TRBJ1-1,.,TRBV6-5,CASSRSGPGAFF,TGTGCCAGCAGCAGATCGGGACCCGGAGCTTTCTTT
.,TRBJ1-2,TRBD1,TRBV5-4,CASSTERGRGYGYTF,TGTGCCAGCAGCACGGAAAGGGGGCGCGGCTATGGCTACACCTTC
.,TRBJ2-7,.,TRBV7-3,CASSLDGNSYEQYF,TGTGCCAGCAGCTTGGACGGGAACTCCTACGAGCAGTACTTC
.,TRBJ2-7,.,TRBV6-1,CASSARMGFYEQYF,TGTGCCAGCAGTGCCCGCATGGGGTTTTACGAGCAGTACTTC
.,TRBJ2-2,.,TRBV5-4,CASSYGRHTGELFF,TGTGCCAGCAGTTACGGACGGCACACCGGGGAGCTGTTTTTT
once,TRBJ1-1,.,TRBV5-5,CASSLGIRGRANTEAFF,TGTGCCAGCAGCTTGGGGATCAGAGGGCGGGCGAACACTGAAGCTTTCTTT
.,TRBJ1-1,.,TRBV9,CASSVSAANTEAFF,TGTGCCAGCAGCGTTTCGGCCGCGAACACTGAAGCTTTCTTT
.,TRBJ1-1,.,TRBV28,CASIRGLEAFF,TGTGCCTCCATTCGGGGCTTAGAAGCTTTCTTT
.,TRBJ1-4,TRBD1,TRBV6-5,CASSSTGGAAEKLFF,TGTGCCAGCAGTTCTACAGGGGGCGCGGCAGAAAAACTGTTTTTT
.,TRBJ1-5,.,TRBV25-1,CASSPGQVNQPQHF,TGTGCCAGCAGCCCAGGACAAGTCAATCAGCCCCAGCATTTT
.,TRBJ2-1,TRBD2,TRBV11-2,CASSSSGRQYGQFF,TGTGCCAGCAGCTCTAGCGGAAGACAGTATGGGCAGTTCTTC
.,TRBJ2-1,.,TRBV7-8,CASTDGGRLEQFF,TGTGCCAGCACTGACGGGGGGCGTTTAGAGCAGTTCTTC
.,TRBJ2-1,.,TRBV19,CASTREAERVNEQFF,TGTGCCAGTACCCGTGAGGCTGAGAGGGTCAATGAGCAGTTCTTC
.,TRBJ2-2,.,TRBV18,CASSVQQGPNTGELFF,TGTGCCAGCTCAGTACAACAGGGACCGAACACCGGGGAGCTGTTTTTT
.,TRBJ1-1,TRBD1,TRBV5-1,CASSVGAGGHRGTEAFF,TGCGCCAGCAGCGTCGGTGCGGGAGGACACAGGGGCACTGAAGCTTTCTTT
.,TRBJ2-7,.,TRBV28,CASRGSEREQYF,TGTGCCAGCCGCGGATCGGAGCGAGAGCAGTACTTC
.,TRBJ2-7,.,TRBV4-1,CASSQDREYEQYF,TGCGCCAGCAGCCAAGACAGGGAGTACGAGCAGTACTTC
.,TRBJ2-7,.,TRBV6-6,CASSYSTNIVGLQYF,TGTGCCAGCAGTTACTCGACCAATATAGTCGGTTTGCAGTACTTC
.,TRBJ2-7,TRBD2,TRBV18,CASSLGLAVTYEQYF,TGTGCCAGCTCACTCGGACTAGCGGTGACCTACGAGCAGTACTTC
.,TRBJ1-2,.,TRBV7-2,CASSFGGDYGYTF,TGTGCCAGCAGCTTTGGGGGTGACTATGGCTACACCTTC
once,TRBJ2-2,TRBD1,TRBV10-3,CAIKGAKNGELFF,TGTGCCATAAAGGGGGCTAAGAACGGGGAGCTGTTTTTT
.,TRBJ2-1,.,TRBV2,CASSEVAGNGQFF,TGTGCCAGCAGTGAAGTCGCGGGGAATGGGCAGTTCTTC
.,TRBJ1-1,.,TRBV5-1,CASSLGRLQNTEAFF,TGCGCCAGCAGCTTGGGGCGGCTGCAGAACACTGAAGCTTTCTTT
.,TRBJ1-3,.,TRBV5-1,CASSLGGNTIYF,TGCGCCAGCAGCTTGGGGGGAAACACCATATATTTT
.,TRBJ1-2,TRBD1,TRBV19,CASSMDRGIDGYTF,TGTGCCAGTAGTATGGACAGGGGGATCGATGGCTACACCTTC
.,TRBJ1-3,.,TRBV6-5,CASSLPGTGNTIYF,TGTGCCAGCAGTTTGCCGGGGACTGGAAACACCATATATTTT